This entry concerns a single TCR beta chain. Its antigen is as yet unknown. Next came a second PCR, run for about 7 to 12 cycles, which used a sample-barcoded 5' primer along with a J-beta primer mix. Every sample produced at least 3 million CDR3-containing paired-end reads. Using its own MiXCR run on the 5' RACE reads, TCRdb lists one record per CDR3 protein. The table records 380,000 or so distinct CDR3 sequences, 50% to 60% of them present only once. These data are taken from a study of blood T cells in healthy people across ages. At the level of the study: Template switching captured about one barcoded beta molecule per two T cells.

The sample, about 9.7 milliliters of peripheral blood, was drawn from each donor. Study findings and constraints: Age showed a roughly linear inverse relationship with TCR beta diversity per million T cells.

This sequence was found in a man in his sixties in good health. Sequences were obtained from blood.

The CDR3, as DNA: TGTGCCAGCAGTAGGACGAGTTTGACGGTATTCAACAATGAGCAGTTCTTC. This sequence encodes CASSRTSLTVFNNEQFF. The V and J genes are TRBV7-2 and TRBJ2-1; no definite D call. The germline CDR1 and CDR2 sequences are SGHTA and FQGNSA. V was shortened by 6 bases and J by 5 bases, with 23 bases between the two germline ends. The CDR3 is 17 residues long.